This T cell receptor (beta chain) was identified during a study of blood T cell repertoires in COVID-19. The wider study: Whether acute or convalescent, the COVID-19 samples came from the United States, Italy and Spain.

The method was immunoSEQ multiplex PCR; TCRdb's version includes in-frame clones alone and lacks a portion of them. The sample contains tens of thousands of clones, 60% to 85% of which appear only once. The CDR3 contains 14 residues. The V gene lost 4 bases and the J gene lost 6 bases, with 14 bases spanning the gap. Germline CDR1 and CDR2: KGHDR and SFDVKD. V is TRBV24-1 and J is TRBJ1-1; TRBD1 is a possible D gene (6 bases). The sequenced material came from peripheral blood. The sequence was collected from a human donor in a cohort sampled during active COVID-19. This CDR3 reads CATSDSRTVSEAFF. In DNA form, the CDR3 reads TGTGCCACCAGTGACTCGAGGACAGTCTCTGAAGCTTTCTTT.